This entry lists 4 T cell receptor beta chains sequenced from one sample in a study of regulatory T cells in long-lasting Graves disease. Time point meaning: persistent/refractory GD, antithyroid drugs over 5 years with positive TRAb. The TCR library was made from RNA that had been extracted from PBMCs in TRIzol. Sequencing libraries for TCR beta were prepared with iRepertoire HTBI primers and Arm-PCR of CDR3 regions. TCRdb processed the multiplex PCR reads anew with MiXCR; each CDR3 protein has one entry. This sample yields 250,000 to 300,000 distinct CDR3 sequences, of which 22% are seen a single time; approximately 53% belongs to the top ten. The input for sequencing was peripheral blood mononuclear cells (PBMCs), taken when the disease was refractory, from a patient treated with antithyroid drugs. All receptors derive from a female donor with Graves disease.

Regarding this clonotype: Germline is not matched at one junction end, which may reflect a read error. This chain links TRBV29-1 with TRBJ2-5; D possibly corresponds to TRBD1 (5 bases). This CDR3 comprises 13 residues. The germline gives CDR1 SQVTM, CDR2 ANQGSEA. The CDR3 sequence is CSAETGSQETQYF. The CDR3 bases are TGCAGCGCTGAAACAGGATCCCAAGAGACCCAGTACTTC.

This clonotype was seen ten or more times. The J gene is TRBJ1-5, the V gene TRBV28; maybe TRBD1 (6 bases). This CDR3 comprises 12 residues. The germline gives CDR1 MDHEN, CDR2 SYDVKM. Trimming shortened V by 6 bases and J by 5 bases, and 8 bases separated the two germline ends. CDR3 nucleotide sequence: TGTGCCAGCAGCTCAGGGGATCAGCCCCAGCATTTT. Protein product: CASSSGDQPQHF. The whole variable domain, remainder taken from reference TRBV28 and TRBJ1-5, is DVKVTQSSRYLVKRTGEKVFLECVQDMDHENMFWYRQDPGLGLRLIYFSYDVKMKEKGDIPEGYSVSREKKERFSLILESASTNQTSMYLCASSSGDQPQHFGDGTRLSIL.

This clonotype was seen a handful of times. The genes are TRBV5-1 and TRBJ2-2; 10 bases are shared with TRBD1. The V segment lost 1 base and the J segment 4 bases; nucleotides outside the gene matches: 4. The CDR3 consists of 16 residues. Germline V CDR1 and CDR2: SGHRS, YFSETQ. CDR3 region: CASSLSRTGGTGELFF. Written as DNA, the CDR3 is TGCGCCAGCAGCTTGTCGCGGACAGGGGGCACCGGGGAGCTGTTTTTT.

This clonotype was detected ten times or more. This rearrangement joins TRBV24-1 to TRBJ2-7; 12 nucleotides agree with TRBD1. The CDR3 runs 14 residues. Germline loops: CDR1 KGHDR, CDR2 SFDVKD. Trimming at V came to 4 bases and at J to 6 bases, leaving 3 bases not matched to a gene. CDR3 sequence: CATSDGDRGREQYF. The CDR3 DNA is TGTGCCACCAGTGACGGGGACAGGGGGCGCGAGCAGTACTTC.